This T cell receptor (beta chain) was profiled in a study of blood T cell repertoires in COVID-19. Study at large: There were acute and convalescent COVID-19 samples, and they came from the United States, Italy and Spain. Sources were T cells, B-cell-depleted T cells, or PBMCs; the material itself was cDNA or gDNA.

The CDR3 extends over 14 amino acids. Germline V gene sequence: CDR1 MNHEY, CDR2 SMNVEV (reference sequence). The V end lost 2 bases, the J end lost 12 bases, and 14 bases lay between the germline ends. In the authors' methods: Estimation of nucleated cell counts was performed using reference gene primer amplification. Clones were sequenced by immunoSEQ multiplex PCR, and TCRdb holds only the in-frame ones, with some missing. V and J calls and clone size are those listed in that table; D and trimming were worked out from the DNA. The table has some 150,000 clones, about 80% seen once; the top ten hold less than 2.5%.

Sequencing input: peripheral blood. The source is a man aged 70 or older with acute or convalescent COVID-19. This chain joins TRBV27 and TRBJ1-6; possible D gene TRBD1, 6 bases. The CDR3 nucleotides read TGTGCCAGCAGTTTAACGGGACAAGGGGAACCCCTCCACTTT. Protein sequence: CASSLTGQGEPLHF.